This TCR beta chain was retrieved from a study of HIV-infected children after antiretroviral therapy interruption. A 3' RACE protocol on RNA, with unique molecular identifiers, produced the TCR library. TCRdb reprocessed the 3' RACE reads with MiXCR, giving one entry per CDR3 protein. Of more than 35,000 distinct CDR3 sequences in the sample, less than 8.5% were seen once. Trimming at V came to 1 base and at J to 1 base, leaving 5 bases not matched to a gene. The CDR3 spans 17 residues. Germline assignment: CDR1 SGHTA and CDR2 FQGNSA. Treatment specified: PENTA 11 planned treatment interruption arm or continuous ART arm. There are many counts of this clonotype.

The source material was CD45RA+ CD4+ T cells from PBMCs, pooled from several time points, sampled from a donor given antiretroviral therapy, either interrupted or continuous. Subset denoted: naive CD4+ CD45RA+ CD45RO- T cells. V usage is TRBV7-2 and J usage is TRBJ2-3; TRBD2 matches 10 bases. This sequence was found in a pool of human donors with HIV. CDR3: CASSLVPAGGGTDTQYF. CDR3 nucleotide sequence: TGTGCCAGCAGCTTAGTACCAGCGGGGGGGGGCACAGATACGCAGTATTTT.